This T cell receptor (beta chain) was sequenced during a study of technical replicates of blood from several donors. V shed 1 base and J shed 3 bases, with 13 bases lying between them. This CDR3 spans 15 amino acids. Germline CDR1 is MNHNS and CDR2 is SASEGT. Data came from immunoSEQ multiplex PCR; TCRdb stores just in-frame clones and leaves some out. The sample gives around 68,000 clones, about 97% of which show up once; roughly 0.25% is in the top ten. The clonotype was recovered from a human donor in good health. The sample comprised T cells isolated from PBMCs. V gene TRBV6-1 combines with J gene TRBJ2-7; D gene unclear. CDR3 sequence reads: CASSEGRGINYEQYF. CDR3 bases: TGTGCCAGCAGTGAAGGCCGTGGCATAAACTACGAGCAGTACTTC.